This TCR beta chain stems from a study of T cell responses to AZD1222 COVID-19 vaccine. General study findings and limits: Regions left unmutated in variants are reportedly the target of nearly half of spike-specific TCRs.

Libraries were prepared by immunoSEQ multiplex PCR; TCRdb keeps only in-frame clonotypes and omits some of them. The sample lists more than 150,000 clones; roughly 92% were seen once. This clone has a handful of counts. The antigen is undetermined. The V end was cut by 5 bases, the J end by 7 bases, with 18 bases between. Germline CDR1 reads GTSNPN; CDR2 reads SVGIG (reference sequence). This CDR3 spans 14 amino acids. The clonotype originates from an adult in good health. Sequenced here: peripheral blood, sampled on day 0 of AZD1222 vaccination. V and J are TRBV30 and TRBJ2-1; tentatively, D is TRBD1 (6 bases). The CDR3 coding sequence is TGTGCCTGGTCAACTCAGGGGATATCTAATGAGCAGTTCTTC. It yields the protein CAWSTQGISNEQFF. Supplemented by reference TRBV30 and TRBJ2-1, the full variable domain reads SQTIHQWPATLVQPVGSPLSLECTVEGTSNPNLYWYRQAAGRGLQLLFYSVGIGQISSEVPQNLSASRPQDRQFILSSKKLLLSDSGFYLCAWSTQGISNEQFFGPGTRLTVL.